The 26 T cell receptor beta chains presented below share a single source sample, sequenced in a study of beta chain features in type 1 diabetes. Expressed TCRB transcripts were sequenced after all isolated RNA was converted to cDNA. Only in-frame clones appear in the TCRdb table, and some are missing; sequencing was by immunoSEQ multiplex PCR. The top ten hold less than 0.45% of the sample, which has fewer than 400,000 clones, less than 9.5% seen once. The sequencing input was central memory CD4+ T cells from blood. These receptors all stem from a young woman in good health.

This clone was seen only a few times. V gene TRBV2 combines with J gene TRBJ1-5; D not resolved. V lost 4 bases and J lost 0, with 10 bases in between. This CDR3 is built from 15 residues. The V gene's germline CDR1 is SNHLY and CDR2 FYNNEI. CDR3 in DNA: TGTGCCAGCAGTGGGACGGCGAATAGCAATCAGCCCCAGCATTTT. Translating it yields CASSGTANSNQPQHF. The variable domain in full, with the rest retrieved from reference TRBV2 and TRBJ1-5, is EPEVTQTPSHQVTQMGQEVILRCVPISNHLYFYWYRQILGQKVEFLVSFYNNEISEKSEIFDDQFSVERPDGSNFTLKIRSTKLEDSAMYFCASSGTANSNQPQHFGDGTRLSIL.

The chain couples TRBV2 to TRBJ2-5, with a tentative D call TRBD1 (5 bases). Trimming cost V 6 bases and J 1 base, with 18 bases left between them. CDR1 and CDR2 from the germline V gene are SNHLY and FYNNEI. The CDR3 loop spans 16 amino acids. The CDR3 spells CASRALFLGAQETQYF. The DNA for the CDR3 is TGTGCCAGCAGAGCCTTGTTTTTAGGGGCCCAAGAGACCCAGTACTTC.

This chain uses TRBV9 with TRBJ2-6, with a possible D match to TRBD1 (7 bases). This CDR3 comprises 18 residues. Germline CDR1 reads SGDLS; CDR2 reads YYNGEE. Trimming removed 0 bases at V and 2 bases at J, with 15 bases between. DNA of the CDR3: TGTGCCAGCAGCGTAGCTACGGAGGGGGCGGCTGGGGCCAACGTCCTGACTTTC. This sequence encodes CASSVATEGAAGANVLTF.

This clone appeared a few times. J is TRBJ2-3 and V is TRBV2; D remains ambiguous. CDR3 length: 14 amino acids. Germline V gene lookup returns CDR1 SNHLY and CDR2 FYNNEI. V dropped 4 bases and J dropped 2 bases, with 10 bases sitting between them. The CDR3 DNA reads TGTGCCAGCAGTGTAGCCTTCATCACAGATACGCAGTATTTT. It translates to CASSVAFITDTQYF.

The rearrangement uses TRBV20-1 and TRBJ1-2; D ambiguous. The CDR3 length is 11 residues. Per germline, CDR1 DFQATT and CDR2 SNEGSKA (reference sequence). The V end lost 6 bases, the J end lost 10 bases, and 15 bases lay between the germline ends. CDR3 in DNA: TGCAGTGCCTTCTCTAGGACCGCCTACACCTTC. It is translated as CSAFSRTAYTF.

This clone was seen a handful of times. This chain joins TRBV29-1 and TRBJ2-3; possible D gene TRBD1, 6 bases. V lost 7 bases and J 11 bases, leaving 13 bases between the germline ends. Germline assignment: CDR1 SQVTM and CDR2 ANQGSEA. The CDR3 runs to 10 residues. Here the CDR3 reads CSASRGLQYF. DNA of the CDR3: TGCAGCGCCTCGAGGGGGTTGCAGTATTTT.

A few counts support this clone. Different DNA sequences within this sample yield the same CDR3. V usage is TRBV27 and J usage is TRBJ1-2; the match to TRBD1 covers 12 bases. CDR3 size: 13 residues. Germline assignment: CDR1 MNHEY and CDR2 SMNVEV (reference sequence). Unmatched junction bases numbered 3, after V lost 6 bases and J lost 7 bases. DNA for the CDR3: TGTGCCAGCAGGGGACAGGGGGCGGGTGGCTACACCTTC. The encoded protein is CASRGQGAGGYTF.

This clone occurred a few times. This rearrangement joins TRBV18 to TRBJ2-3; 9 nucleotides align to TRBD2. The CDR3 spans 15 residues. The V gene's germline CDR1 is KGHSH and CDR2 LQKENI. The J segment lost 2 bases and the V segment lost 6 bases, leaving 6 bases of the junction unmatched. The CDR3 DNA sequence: TGTGCCAGCTCCCTGCGGGAGGGCCTCACAGATACGCAGTATTTT. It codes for CASSLREGLTDTQYF.

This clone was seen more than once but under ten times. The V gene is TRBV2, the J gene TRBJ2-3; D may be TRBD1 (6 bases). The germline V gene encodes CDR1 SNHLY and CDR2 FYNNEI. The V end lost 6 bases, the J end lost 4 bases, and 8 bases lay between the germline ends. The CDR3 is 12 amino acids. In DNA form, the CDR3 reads TGTGCCAGCAGAGCAGGGGCAGATACGCAGTATTTT. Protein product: CASRAGADTQYF. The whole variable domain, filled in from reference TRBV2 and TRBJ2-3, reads EPEVTQTPSHQVTQMGQEVILRCVPISNHLYFYWYRQILGQKVEFLVSFYNNEISEKSEIFDDQFSVERPDGSNFTLKIRSTKLEDSAMYFCASRAGADTQYFGPGTRLTVL.

CDR3 in DNA: TGTGCCAGCATCCCCCGGTCTAGCGGGAGTACTTACAATGAGCAGTTCTTC. Translating it yields CASIPRSSGSTYNEQFF. V usage is TRBV7-2 and J usage is TRBJ2-1, with 10 bases that match TRBD2. The CDR3 runs to 17 residues. Germline CDR1 and CDR2: SGHTA and FQGNSA. Trimming took 7 bases from V and 4 from J; bases not matched to a gene: 13.

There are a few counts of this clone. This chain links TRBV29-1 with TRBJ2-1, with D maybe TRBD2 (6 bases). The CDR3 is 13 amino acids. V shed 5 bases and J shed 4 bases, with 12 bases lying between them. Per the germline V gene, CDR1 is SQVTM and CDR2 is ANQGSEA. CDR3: CSVHGRTYNEQFF. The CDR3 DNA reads TGCAGCGTTCACGGGAGAACGTACAATGAGCAGTTCTTC.

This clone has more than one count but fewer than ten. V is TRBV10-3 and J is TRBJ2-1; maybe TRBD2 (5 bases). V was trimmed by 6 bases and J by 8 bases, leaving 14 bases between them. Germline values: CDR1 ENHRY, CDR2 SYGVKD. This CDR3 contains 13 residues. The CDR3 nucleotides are TGTGCCATCAGCCCCCGGGGTGTGGATGAGCAGTTCTTC. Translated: CAISPRGVDEQFF.

CDR3 nucleotides: TGTGCCAGCAGCGTCGACAGGGGAAGCGGAGAGACCCAGTACTTC. The encoded protein is CASSVDRGSGETQYF. This rearrangement joins TRBV7-8 to TRBJ2-5, with 8 nucleotides matching TRBD1. In germline, CDR1 is SGHVS, CDR2 FQNEAQ. This CDR3 region has 15 residues. V trimming: 5 bases; J trimming: 4 bases; junction bases outside the gene matches: 9.

CDR3 sequence (DNA): TGTGCCAGCAGCCCCGATTCGGCGCTAGCGGGAGGCGAGCAGTACTTC. It specifies CASSPDSALAGGEQYF. The chain joins TRBV7-6 to TRBJ2-7, with 11 bases matching TRBD2. Germline CDR1 reads SGHVS; CDR2 reads FNYEAQ. After removal of 5 bases from V and 6 bases from J, the junction contained 12 bases not matched to a gene. The CDR3 has 16 amino acids.

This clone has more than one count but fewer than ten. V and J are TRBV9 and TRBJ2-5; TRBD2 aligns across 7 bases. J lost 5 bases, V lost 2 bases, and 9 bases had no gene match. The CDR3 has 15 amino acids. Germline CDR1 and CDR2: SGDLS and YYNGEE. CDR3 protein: CASSVGGGPWETQYF. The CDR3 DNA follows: TGTGCCAGCAGCGTCGGGGGAGGGCCTTGGGAGACCCAGTACTTC.

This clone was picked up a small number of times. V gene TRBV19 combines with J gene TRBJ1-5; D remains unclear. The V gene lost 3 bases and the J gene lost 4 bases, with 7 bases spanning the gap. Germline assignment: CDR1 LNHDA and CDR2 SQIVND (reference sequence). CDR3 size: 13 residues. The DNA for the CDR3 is TGTGCCAGTAGTATTCAGTGGAATCAGCCCCAGCATTTT. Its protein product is CASSIQWNQPQHF.

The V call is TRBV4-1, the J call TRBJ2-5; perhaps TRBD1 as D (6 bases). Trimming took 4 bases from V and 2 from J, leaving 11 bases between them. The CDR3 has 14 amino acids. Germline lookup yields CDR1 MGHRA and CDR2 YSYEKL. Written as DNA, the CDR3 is TGCGCCAGCAGCCTCAGGGGAGAACAAGAGACCCAGTACTTC. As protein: CASSLRGEQETQYF.

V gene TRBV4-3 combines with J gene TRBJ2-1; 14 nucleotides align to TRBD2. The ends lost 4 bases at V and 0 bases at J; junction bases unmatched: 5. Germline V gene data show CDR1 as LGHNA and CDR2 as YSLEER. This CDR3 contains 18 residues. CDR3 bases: TGCGCCAGCAGCCCTAGGACTAGCGGGGGGTCCTCCTACAATGAGCAGTTCTTC. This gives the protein CASSPRTSGGSSYNEQFF.

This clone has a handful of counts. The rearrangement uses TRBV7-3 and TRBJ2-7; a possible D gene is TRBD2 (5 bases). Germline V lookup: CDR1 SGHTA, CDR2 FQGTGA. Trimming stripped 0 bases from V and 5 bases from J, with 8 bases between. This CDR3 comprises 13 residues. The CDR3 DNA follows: TGTGCCAGCAGCTTAACAGCGGCAAACGAGCAGTACTTC. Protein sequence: CASSLTAANEQYF.

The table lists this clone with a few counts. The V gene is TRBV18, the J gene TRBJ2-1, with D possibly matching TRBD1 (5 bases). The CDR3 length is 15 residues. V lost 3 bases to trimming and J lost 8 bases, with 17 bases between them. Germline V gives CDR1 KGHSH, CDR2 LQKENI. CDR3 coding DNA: TGTGCCAGCTCACCGTCGCGGCAGGGAATCGATGAGCAGTTCTTC. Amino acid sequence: CASSPSRQGIDEQFF.

The CDR3 region is CASSPLAYNEQFF. The CDR3 DNA reads as TGTGCCAGCAGCCCACTAGCCTACAATGAGCAGTTCTTC. V and J are TRBV11-1 and TRBJ2-1; tentatively, D is TRBD2 (5 bases). The CDR3 is made up of 13 amino acids. Trimming stripped 5 bases from V and 2 bases from J, with 7 bases between. Germline CDR1 reads SGHAT; CDR2 reads FQDESV (reference sequence).

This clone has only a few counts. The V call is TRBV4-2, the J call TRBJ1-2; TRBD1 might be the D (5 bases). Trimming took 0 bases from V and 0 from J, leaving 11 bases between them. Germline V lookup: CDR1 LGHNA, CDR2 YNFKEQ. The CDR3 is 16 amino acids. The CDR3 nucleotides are TGTGCCAGCAGCCAAGATCAGGGAGGGACTAACTATGGCTACACCTTC. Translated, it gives CASSQDQGGTNYGYTF.

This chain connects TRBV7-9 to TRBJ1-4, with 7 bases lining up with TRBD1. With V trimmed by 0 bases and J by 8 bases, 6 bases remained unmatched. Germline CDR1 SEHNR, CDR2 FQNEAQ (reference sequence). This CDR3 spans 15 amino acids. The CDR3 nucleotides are TGTGCCAGCAGCTTAGCCCGGCGCAGGGGGGAAAAACTGTTTTTT. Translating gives CASSLARRRGEKLFF.

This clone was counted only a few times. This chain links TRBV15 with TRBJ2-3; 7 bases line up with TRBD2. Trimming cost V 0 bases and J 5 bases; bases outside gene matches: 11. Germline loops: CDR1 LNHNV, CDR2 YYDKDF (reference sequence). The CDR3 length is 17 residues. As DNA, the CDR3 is TGTGCCACCAGCAGAGATAGGTTGGCGGGAGCTAAAGATACGCAGTATTTT. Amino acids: CATSRDRLAGAKDTQYF. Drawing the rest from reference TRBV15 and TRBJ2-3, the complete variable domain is DAMVIQNPRYQVTQFGKPVTLSCSQTLNHNVMYWYQQKSSQAPKLLFHYYDKDFNNEADTPDNFQSRRPNTSFCFLDIRSPGLGDTAMYLCATSRDRLAGAKDTQYFGPGTRLTVL.

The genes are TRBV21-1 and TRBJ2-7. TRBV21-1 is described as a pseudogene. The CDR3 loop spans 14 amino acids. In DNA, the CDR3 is TGTGCCAGCAGCAAAGCTGTCAGGAGCTACGAGCAGTACTTC. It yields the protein CASSKAVRSYEQYF.

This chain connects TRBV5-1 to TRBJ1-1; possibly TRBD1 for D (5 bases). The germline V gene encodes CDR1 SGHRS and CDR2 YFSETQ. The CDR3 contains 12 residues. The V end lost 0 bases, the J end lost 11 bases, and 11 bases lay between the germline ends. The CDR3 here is CASSLEARQAFF. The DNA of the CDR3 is TGCGCCAGCAGCTTGGAAGCCAGACAGGCTTTCTTT.